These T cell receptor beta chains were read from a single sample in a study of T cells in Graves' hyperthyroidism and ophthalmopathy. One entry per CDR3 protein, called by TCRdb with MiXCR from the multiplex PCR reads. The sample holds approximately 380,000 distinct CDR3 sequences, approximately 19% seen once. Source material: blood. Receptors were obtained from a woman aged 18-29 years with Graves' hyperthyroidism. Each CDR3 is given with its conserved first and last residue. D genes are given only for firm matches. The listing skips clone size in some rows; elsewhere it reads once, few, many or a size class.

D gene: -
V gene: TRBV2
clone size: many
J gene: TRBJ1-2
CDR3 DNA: TGTGCCAGCAGTGCTGGGGCCGACTATGGCTACACCTTC
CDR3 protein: CASSAGADYGYTF

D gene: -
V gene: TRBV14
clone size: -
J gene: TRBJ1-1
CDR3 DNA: TGTGCCAGCAGTCCTACCAGGGGGAACACTGAAGCTTTCTTT
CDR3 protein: CASSPTRGNTEAFF

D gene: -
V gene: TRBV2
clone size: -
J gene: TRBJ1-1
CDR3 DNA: TGTGCCAGCCGCCGGACATTCATGAACACTGAAGCTTTCTTT
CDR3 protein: CASRRTFMNTEAFF

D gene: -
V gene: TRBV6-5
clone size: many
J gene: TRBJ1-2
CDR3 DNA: TGTGCCAGCAGTTATGACAGTTCCGACGGCTACACCTTC
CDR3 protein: CASSYDSSDGYTF

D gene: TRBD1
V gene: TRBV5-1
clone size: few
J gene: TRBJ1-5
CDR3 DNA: TGCGCCAGCAGCTTGGGGGCCACAGGGGAGCCCCAGCATTTT
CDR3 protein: CASSLGATGEPQHF

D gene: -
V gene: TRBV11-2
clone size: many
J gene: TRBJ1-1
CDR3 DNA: TGTGCCAGCTACCCGGGGGCGAGGAACACTGAAGCTTTCTTT
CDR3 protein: CASYPGARNTEAFF

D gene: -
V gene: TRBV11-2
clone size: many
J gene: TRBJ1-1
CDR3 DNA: TGTGCCAGCAGCCTGACAGGCCGGAGTACTGAAGCTTTCTTT
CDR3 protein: CASSLTGRSTEAFF

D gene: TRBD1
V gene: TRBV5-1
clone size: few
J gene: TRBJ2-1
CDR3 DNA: TGCGCCAGCACCGACAGGGCGTGGGGCAATGAGCAGTTCTTC
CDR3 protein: CASTDRAWGNEQFF

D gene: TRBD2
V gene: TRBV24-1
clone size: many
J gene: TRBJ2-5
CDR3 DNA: TGTGCCACCAGTGGCCCGGGAGGGGAAGAGACCCAGTACTTC
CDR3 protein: CATSGPGGEETQYF

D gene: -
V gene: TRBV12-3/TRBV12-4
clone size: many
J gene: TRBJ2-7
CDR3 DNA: TGTGCCAGCAGCTTGGGTCGGACGATAACCTACGAGCAGTACTTC
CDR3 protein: CASSLGRTITYEQYF

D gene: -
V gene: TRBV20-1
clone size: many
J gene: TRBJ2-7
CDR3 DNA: TGCAGTGCTATATCTGGTGGGACCCACGAGCAGTACTTC
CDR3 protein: CSAISGGTHEQYF

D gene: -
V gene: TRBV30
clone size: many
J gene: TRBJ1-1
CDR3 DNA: TGTGCCTGGAGCGTACAAGTGAACACTGAAGCTTTCTTT
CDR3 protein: CAWSVQVNTEAFF

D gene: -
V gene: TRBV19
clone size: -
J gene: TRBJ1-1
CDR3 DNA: TGTGCCAGTAGTAAAAATTCCGGACGGCTTGAAGCTTTCTTT
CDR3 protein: CASSKNSGRLEAFF

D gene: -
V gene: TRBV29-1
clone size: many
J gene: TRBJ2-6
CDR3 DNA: TGCAGCGTATCAGGGGCGCTAGGGGCCAACGTCCTGACTTTC
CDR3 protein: CSVSGALGANVLTF

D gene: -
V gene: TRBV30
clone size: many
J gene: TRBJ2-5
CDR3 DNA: TGTGCCTGGAGTCAAGAGACCCAGTACTTC
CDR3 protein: CAWSQETQYF

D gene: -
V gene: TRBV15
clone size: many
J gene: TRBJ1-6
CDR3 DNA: TGTGCCACCAGCAGAGCTCGAGGGACTGGATCACCCCTCCACTTT
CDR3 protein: CATSRARGTGSPLHF

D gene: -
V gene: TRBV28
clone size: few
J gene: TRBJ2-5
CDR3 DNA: TGTGCCAGCAGTTTTGGGCAGACCCAAGAGACCCAGTACTTC
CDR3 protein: CASSFGQTQETQYF

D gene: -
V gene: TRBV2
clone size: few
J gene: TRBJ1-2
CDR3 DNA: TGTGCCGTAGCTTCTGTTGGTTACACCTTC
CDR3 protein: CAVASVGYTF

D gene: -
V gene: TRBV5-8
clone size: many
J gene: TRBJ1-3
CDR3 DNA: TGTGCCAGCAGCCCTCGACAGCTCTCTGGAAACACCATATATTTT
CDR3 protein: CASSPRQLSGNTIYF

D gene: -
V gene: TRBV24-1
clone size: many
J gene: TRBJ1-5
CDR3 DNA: TGTGCCACCAGTGATCCGCGGACAGAATTCGATCAGCCCCAGCATTTT
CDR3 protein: CATSDPRTEFDQPQHF

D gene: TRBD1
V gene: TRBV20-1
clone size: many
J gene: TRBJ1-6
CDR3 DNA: TGCAGTGTTGTAGCGGGGACAGGGAGTTCACCCCTCCACTTT
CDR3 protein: CSVVAGTGSSPLHF

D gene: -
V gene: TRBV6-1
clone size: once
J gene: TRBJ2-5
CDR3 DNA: TGTGCCAGCAGCCCCCGGCCCTTCGGGGGGACCCAGTACTTC
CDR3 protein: CASSPRPFGGTQYF

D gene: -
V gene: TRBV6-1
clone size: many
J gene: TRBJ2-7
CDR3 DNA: TGTGCCAGCGAGAGCTTTCGGACCGGACCCTACGAGCAGTACTTC
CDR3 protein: CASESFRTGPYEQYF

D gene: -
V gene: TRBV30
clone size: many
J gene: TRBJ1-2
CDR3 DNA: TGTGCCTGGAGTTTGGGGGAAGCTAACTATGGCTACACCTTC
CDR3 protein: CAWSLGEANYGYTF

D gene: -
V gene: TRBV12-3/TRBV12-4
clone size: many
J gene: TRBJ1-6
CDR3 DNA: TGTGCCAGCAGTGCCCGTCAGGGACTAACCTATTCACCCCTCCACTTT
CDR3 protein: CASSARQGLTYSPLHF

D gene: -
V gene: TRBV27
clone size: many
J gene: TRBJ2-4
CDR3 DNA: TGTGCCAGCAGGGGGGTGGCGGCCAGACGTATTCAGTACTTC
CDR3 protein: CASRGVAARRIQYF

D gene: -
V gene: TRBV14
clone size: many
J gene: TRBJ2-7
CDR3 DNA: TGTGCCAGCAGCCAAGGTAAAGACTACGAGCAGTACTTC
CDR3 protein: CASSQGKDYEQYF

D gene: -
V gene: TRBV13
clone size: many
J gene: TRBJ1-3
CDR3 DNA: TGTGCCAGCAGCACCACCGGGACACCAAACTCTGGAAACACCATATATTTT
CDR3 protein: CASSTTGTPNSGNTIYF

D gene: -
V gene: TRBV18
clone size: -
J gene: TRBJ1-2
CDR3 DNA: TGTGCCAGCTCACGGACAGATCTCAGCTATGGCTACACCTTC
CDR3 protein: CASSRTDLSYGYTF

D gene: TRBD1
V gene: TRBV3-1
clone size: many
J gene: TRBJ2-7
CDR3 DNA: TGTGCCAGCAGTCGACAGGGCTACGAGCAGTACTTC
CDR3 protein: CASSRQGYEQYF

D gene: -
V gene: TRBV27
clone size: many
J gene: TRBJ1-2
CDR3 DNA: TGTGCCAGCAGTTTATACGGGCAACCAGGTGGCTACACCTTC
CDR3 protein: CASSLYGQPGGYTF

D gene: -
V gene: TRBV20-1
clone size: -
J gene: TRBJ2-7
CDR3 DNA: TGCAGTGCTAGTAGGGGAGCAGGGGCGGTTCACGAGCAGTACTTC
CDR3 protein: CSASRGAGAVHEQYF

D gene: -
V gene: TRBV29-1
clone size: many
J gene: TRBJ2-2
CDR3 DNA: TGCAGCGTTGACACATCGAACACCGGGGAGCTGTTTTTT
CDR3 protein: CSVDTSNTGELFF

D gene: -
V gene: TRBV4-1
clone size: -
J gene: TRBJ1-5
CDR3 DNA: TGCGCCAGCAGCCAAGGACAGGCGGCCCTAAGGGATCAGCCCCAGCATTTT
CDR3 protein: CASSQGQAALRDQPQHF

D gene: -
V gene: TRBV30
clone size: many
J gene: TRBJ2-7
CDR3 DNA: TGTGCCTGGGAACCCTCAGGGGGGACTTACGAGCAGTACTTC
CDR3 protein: CAWEPSGGTYEQYF

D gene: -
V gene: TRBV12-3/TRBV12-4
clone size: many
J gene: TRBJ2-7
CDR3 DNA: TGTGCCAGTGCGGTTACGGAATACGAGCAGTACTTC
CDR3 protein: CASAVTEYEQYF

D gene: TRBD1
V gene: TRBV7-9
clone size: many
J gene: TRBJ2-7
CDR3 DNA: TGTGCCAGCAGCTATACAGGGGAGCCCTACGAGCAGTACTTC
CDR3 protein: CASSYTGEPYEQYF